This is a list of T cell receptor beta chains from one sample in a study of blood T cell repertoires in COVID-19. Clones were sequenced by immunoSEQ multiplex PCR, and TCRdb holds only the in-frame ones, with some missing. Here the sample spans several thousand clones, about 80% being singletons. Specimen: peripheral blood. The receptors shown here come from a man between 70 and 80 years old with active COVID-19. Each CDR3 is given with its conserved first and last residue. D genes are given only for firm matches. Size is stated for part of the rows, as once, few or many counts, or as a class when the clone is expanded.

abundance: .
j_gene: TRBJ1-1
d_gene: TRBD1
v_gene: TRBV5-5
CDR3aa: CASSFTPGQGLRTEAFF
CDR3nt: TGTGCCAGCAGCTTCACACCGGGACAGGGATTGCGGACTGAAGCTTTCTTT

abundance: .
j_gene: TRBJ2-7
d_gene: TRBD2
v_gene: TRBV11-2
CDR3aa: CASSLVAGDSYEQYF
CDR3nt: TGTGCCAGCAGCTTAGTCGCGGGAGACTCCTACGAGCAGTACTTC

abundance: .
j_gene: TRBJ2-5
d_gene: .
v_gene: TRBV24-1
CDR3aa: CATSDLPGVGGTQYF
CDR3nt: TGTGCCACCAGTGATTTGCCAGGGGTGGGTGGGACCCAGTACTTC

abundance: .
j_gene: TRBJ2-1
d_gene: TRBD2
v_gene: TRBV6-2/TRBV6-3
CDR3aa: CASSYVTSGEQFF
CDR3nt: TGTGCCAGCAGTTACGTGACTAGCGGCGAGCAGTTCTTC

abundance: .
j_gene: TRBJ1-2
d_gene: .
v_gene: TRBV6-5
CDR3aa: CASEGRFGYTF
CDR3nt: TGTGCCAGCGAGGGCCGCTTTGGCTACACCTTC

abundance: .
j_gene: TRBJ2-7
d_gene: TRBD2
v_gene: TRBV18
CDR3aa: CASSPLGAGASYEQYF
CDR3nt: TGTGCCAGCTCACCACTTGGGGCGGGAGCATCCTACGAGCAGTACTTC

abundance: few
j_gene: TRBJ2-7
d_gene: .
v_gene: TRBV28
CDR3aa: CASSRILEPYEQYF
CDR3nt: TGTGCCAGCAGCCGGATATTGGAGCCCTACGAGCAGTACTTC

abundance: .
j_gene: TRBJ2-2
d_gene: .
v_gene: TRBV7-9
CDR3aa: CASRDSANTGELFF
CDR3nt: TGTGCCAGCAGGGACTCCGCGAACACCGGGGAGCTGTTTTTT

abundance: .
j_gene: TRBJ2-3
d_gene: .
v_gene: TRBV7-2
CDR3aa: CASSTGLADTQYF
CDR3nt: TGTGCCAGCAGCACCGGTCTCGCAGATACGCAGTATTTT

abundance: .
j_gene: TRBJ2-7
d_gene: .
v_gene: TRBV11-2
CDR3aa: CASSLETAGRSYEQYF
CDR3nt: TGTGCCAGCAGCTTAGAGACAGCGGGCCGGTCCTACGAGCAGTACTTC

abundance: .
j_gene: TRBJ2-7
d_gene: .
v_gene: TRBV6-5
CDR3aa: CASNPARSSYEQYF
CDR3nt: TGTGCCAGCAACCCCGCCCGGAGCTCCTACGAGCAGTACTTC

abundance: .
j_gene: TRBJ1-2
d_gene: .
v_gene: TRBV27
CDR3aa: CASSLSIEGPDGYTF
CDR3nt: TGTGCCAGCAGTTTATCGATCGAGGGCCCCGATGGCTACACCTTC

abundance: .
j_gene: TRBJ1-5
d_gene: .
v_gene: TRBV7-9
CDR3aa: CASSPGSNQPQHF
CDR3nt: TGTGCCAGCAGCCCAGGGAGCAATCAGCCCCAGCATTTT

abundance: once
j_gene: TRBJ2-7
d_gene: TRBD2
v_gene: TRBV20-1
CDR3aa: CSAGGLAGDYEQYF
CDR3nt: TGCAGTGCTGGTGGACTAGCGGGAGATTACGAGCAGTACTTC

abundance: .
j_gene: TRBJ2-7
d_gene: .
v_gene: TRBV18
CDR3aa: CASSPTPPGGSTEQYF
CDR3nt: TGTGCCAGCTCACCCACCCCGCCGGGTGGTAGCACCGAGCAGTACTTC

abundance: .
j_gene: TRBJ2-7
d_gene: .
v_gene: TRBV15
CDR3aa: CATSRDGPEHTYEQYF
CDR3nt: TGTGCCACCAGCAGAGATGGCCCAGAACATACCTACGAGCAGTACTTC

abundance: .
j_gene: TRBJ1-1
d_gene: TRBD1
v_gene: TRBV28
CDR3aa: CASSSPSGGTEAFF
CDR3nt: TGTGCCAGCAGTTCTCCTTCAGGGGGGACTGAAGCTTTCTTT

abundance: medium-sized
j_gene: TRBJ2-7
d_gene: TRBD2
v_gene: TRBV7-9
CDR3aa: CASSLDLGLASYEQYF
CDR3nt: TGTGCCAGCAGCTTAGATTTGGGACTAGCGTCCTACGAGCAGTACTTC

abundance: .
j_gene: TRBJ2-7
d_gene: TRBD1
v_gene: TRBV7-8
CDR3aa: CASSLTGYEQYF
CDR3nt: TGTGCCAGCAGCCTGACAGGGTACGAGCAGTACTTC

abundance: .
j_gene: TRBJ2-1
d_gene: TRBD1
v_gene: TRBV11-2
CDR3aa: CASSSRQGPFF
CDR3nt: TGTGCCAGCAGCTCTAGACAGGGACCGTTCTTC

abundance: few
j_gene: TRBJ2-7
d_gene: TRBD1
v_gene: TRBV10-3
CDR3aa: CAIGGTGPYEQYF
CDR3nt: TGTGCCATCGGGGGGACAGGGCCCTACGAGCAGTACTTC

abundance: once
j_gene: TRBJ2-1
d_gene: TRBD2
v_gene: TRBV19
CDR3aa: CASSIDLAGVKEQFF
CDR3nt: TGTGCCAGTAGTATAGACCTAGCGGGAGTCAAAGAGCAGTTCTTC

abundance: .
j_gene: TRBJ2-4
d_gene: TRBD1
v_gene: TRBV4-1
CDR3aa: CASSPGTVGWDKNIQYF
CDR3nt: TGCGCCAGCAGCCCGGGGACAGTGGGATGGGACAAAAACATTCAGTACTTC

abundance: .
j_gene: TRBJ2-1
d_gene: .
v_gene: TRBV4-3
CDR3aa: CASSQDMNEQFF
CDR3nt: TGCGCCAGCAGCCAAGATATGAATGAGCAGTTCTTC

abundance: .
j_gene: TRBJ2-1
d_gene: .
v_gene: TRBV9
CDR3aa: CASSPRLGGNEQFF
CDR3nt: TGTGCCAGCAGCCCCCGACTAGGAGGCAATGAGCAGTTCTTC

abundance: few
j_gene: TRBJ1-6
d_gene: .
v_gene: TRBV6-1
CDR3aa: CASSEEEGPGSPLHF
CDR3nt: TGTGCCAGCAGTGAAGAGGAGGGGCCCGGTTCACCCCTCCACTTT

abundance: .
j_gene: TRBJ2-3
d_gene: TRBD2
v_gene: TRBV6-4
CDR3aa: CASSDLGGTDTQYF
CDR3nt: TGTGCCAGCAGTGACCTGGGAGGGACAGATACGCAGTATTTT

abundance: .
j_gene: TRBJ2-7
d_gene: TRBD2
v_gene: TRBV7-2
CDR3aa: CASSHGTSRTYEQYF
CDR3nt: TGTGCCAGCAGCCATGGGACTAGCAGGACCTACGAGCAGTACTTC

abundance: .
j_gene: TRBJ1-2
d_gene: .
v_gene: TRBV16
CDR3aa: CASSRSGLSNYGYTF
CDR3nt: TGTGCCAGCAGCCGGTCGGGACTGTCTAACTATGGCTACACCTTC

abundance: .
j_gene: TRBJ2-2
d_gene: .
v_gene: TRBV6-1
CDR3aa: CASSDRSNTGELFF
CDR3nt: TGTGCCAGCAGTGACAGATCGAACACCGGGGAGCTGTTTTTT

abundance: .
j_gene: TRBJ1-5
d_gene: .
v_gene: TRBV1
CDR3aa: CTSSQGSVVNQPQHF
CDR3nt: TGCACCAGCAGCCAGGGGAGTGTCGTCAATCAGCCCCAGCATTTT

abundance: .
j_gene: TRBJ2-2
d_gene: TRBD1
v_gene: TRBV29-1
CDR3aa: CSVSQGVYTGELFF
CDR3nt: TGCAGCGTTTCACAGGGGGTGTATACCGGGGAGCTGTTTTTT

abundance: .
j_gene: TRBJ2-3
d_gene: .
v_gene: TRBV9
CDR3aa: CASSLGTTYTDTQYF
CDR3nt: TGTGCCAGCAGCCTCGGGACAACTTACACAGATACGCAGTATTTT

abundance: .
j_gene: TRBJ2-7
d_gene: TRBD2
v_gene: TRBV7-8
CDR3aa: CASSLVSHNSGTYEQYF
CDR3nt: TGTGCCAGCAGCTTAGTCTCCCACAATAGCGGGACCTACGAGCAGTACTTC

abundance: .
j_gene: TRBJ2-3
d_gene: .
v_gene: TRBV5-1
CDR3aa: CASRVGGTDTQYF
CDR3nt: TGCGCCAGCAGGGTTGGAGGCACAGATACGCAGTATTTT

abundance: .
j_gene: TRBJ2-7
d_gene: .
v_gene: TRBV30
CDR3aa: CAWSVRGGEQYF
CDR3nt: TGTGCCTGGAGTGTACGGGGAGGTGAGCAGTACTTC

abundance: .
j_gene: TRBJ2-6
d_gene: TRBD2
v_gene: TRBV7-9
CDR3aa: CASSPRGAGVSGANVLTF
CDR3nt: TGTGCCAGCAGCCCGCGGGGGGCAGGGGTGTCCGGGGCCAACGTCCTGACTTTC

abundance: .
j_gene: TRBJ2-5
d_gene: .
v_gene: TRBV5-4
CDR3aa: CASSSPRGQETQYF
CDR3nt: TGTGCCAGCAGCTCTCCGAGGGGGCAAGAGACCCAGTACTTC

abundance: .
j_gene: TRBJ2-7
d_gene: TRBD2
v_gene: TRBV18
CDR3aa: CASSPRTSGYEQYF
CDR3nt: TGTGCCAGCTCACCACGGACTAGCGGTTACGAGCAGTACTTC

abundance: .
j_gene: TRBJ2-7
d_gene: TRBD2
v_gene: TRBV28
CDR3aa: CASSSSGFSYEQYF
CDR3nt: TGTGCCAGCAGTTCTAGCGGGTTCTCCTACGAGCAGTACTTC

abundance: .
j_gene: TRBJ1-4
d_gene: .
v_gene: TRBV6-5
CDR3aa: CASTATVINEKLFF
CDR3nt: TGTGCCAGCACCGCGACAGTAATAAATGAAAAACTGTTTTTT

abundance: .
j_gene: TRBJ2-3
d_gene: .
v_gene: TRBV5-6
CDR3aa: CASSLLQQDTQYF
CDR3nt: TGTGCCAGCAGTCTTCTCCAACAAGATACGCAGTATTTT

abundance: few
j_gene: TRBJ2-1
d_gene: TRBD1
v_gene: TRBV5-6
CDR3aa: CASSEETGGGYEQFF
CDR3nt: TGTGCCAGCAGCGAAGAGACAGGGGGCGGCTATGAGCAGTTCTTC

abundance: .
j_gene: TRBJ2-5
d_gene: .
v_gene: TRBV7-3
CDR3aa: CASSLTGRTQETQYF
CDR3nt: TGTGCCAGCAGCTTAACGGGCAGAACCCAAGAGACCCAGTACTTC

abundance: .
j_gene: TRBJ2-3
d_gene: TRBD2
v_gene: TRBV24-1
CDR3aa: CATSGGPGLAGAKDTQYF
CDR3nt: TGTGCCACCAGTGGGGGGCCTGGACTAGCGGGAGCAAAGGATACGCAGTATTTT

abundance: .
j_gene: TRBJ2-2
d_gene: .
v_gene: TRBV6-5
CDR3aa: CASFGGEAGELFF
CDR3nt: TGTGCCAGCTTCGGGGGAGAGGCCGGGGAGCTGTTTTTT

abundance: .
j_gene: TRBJ1-1
d_gene: TRBD1
v_gene: TRBV18
CDR3aa: CASSPWTGGRGTEAFF
CDR3nt: TGTGCCAGCTCACCCTGGACAGGGGGCAGAGGCACTGAAGCTTTCTTT

abundance: .
j_gene: TRBJ2-1
d_gene: TRBD2
v_gene: TRBV9
CDR3aa: CASSVLRLAASGEQFF
CDR3nt: TGTGCCAGCAGCGTCCTTCGACTAGCGGCCTCTGGTGAGCAGTTCTTC

abundance: few
j_gene: TRBJ2-7
d_gene: .
v_gene: TRBV2
CDR3aa: CASTLRVAREQYF
CDR3nt: TGTGCCAGCACCCTACGGGTAGCACGCGAGCAGTACTTC

abundance: once
j_gene: TRBJ2-7
d_gene: TRBD2
v_gene: TRBV28
CDR3aa: CASSPWTRTNEQYF
CDR3nt: TGTGCCAGCAGTCCATGGACTAGAACCAACGAGCAGTACTTC

abundance: .
j_gene: TRBJ2-4
d_gene: .
v_gene: TRBV19
CDR3aa: CASSPRPAGAGVKNIQYF
CDR3nt: TGTGCCAGTAGTCCGCGCCCGGCGGGGGCGGGTGTCAAAAACATTCAGTACTTC

abundance: .
j_gene: TRBJ2-1
d_gene: TRBD1
v_gene: TRBV12-5
CDR3aa: CASGGGQGNNEQFF
CDR3nt: TGTGCTAGTGGTGGGGGACAGGGGAACAATGAGCAGTTCTTC